The next 17 T cell receptor beta chains were all read from a single sample in a study of blood T cell repertoires in COVID-19. Sequenced by immunoSEQ multiplex PCR; TCRdb stores in-frame clones only, minus some. The sample contains approximately 150,000 clones, roughly 86% of which appear only once. Sequenced: peripheral blood. The source is an elderly woman with COVID-19, enrolled during active disease.

The gene calls are TRBV5-1 and TRBJ1-4; D is possibly TRBD1 (5 bases). Germline V lookup: CDR1 SGHRS, CDR2 YFSETQ. The CDR3 loop spans 16 amino acids. V was pared by 4 bases and J by 0 bases, with 13 bases between. CDR3: CASSTGHTATNEKLFF. The CDR3 coding sequence is TGCGCCAGCAGCACCGGACACACAGCAACTAATGAAAAACTGTTTTTT.

This chain uses TRBV11-2 with TRBJ1-6; possibly TRBD1 for D (6 bases). V was trimmed by 5 bases and J by 5 bases, leaving 10 bases between them. CDR1 and CDR2 (germline): SGHAT, FQNNGV. The CDR3 covers 14 residues. The CDR3 loop is CASSAYRDNSPLHF. The CDR3 DNA reads TGTGCCAGCAGCGCCTACAGGGATAATTCACCCCTCCACTTT.

CDR3 DNA sequence: TGTGCCAGCTCACCTACAACGAACACCGGGGAGCTGTTTTTT. Its protein product is CASSPTTNTGELFF. V and J are TRBV18 and TRBJ2-2; D ambiguous. The ends were cut back, 3 bases at V and 0 bases at J, with 5 bases in the middle. This CDR3 spans 14 amino acids. The germline V gene encodes CDR1 KGHSH and CDR2 LQKENI.

This chain connects TRBV11-2 to TRBJ2-2; 7 bases align to TRBD1. The CDR3 sequence is 15 residues long. Trimming at V came to 1 base and at J to 5 bases, leaving 4 bases not matched to a gene. Germline CDR1 is SGHAT and CDR2 is FQNNGV. CDR3 loop: CASSLGHRGTGELFF. The DNA of the CDR3 is TGTGCCAGCAGCTTAGGACACAGGGGAACCGGGGAGCTGTTTTTT.

This sequence joins TRBV27 and TRBJ1-2; tentative D call: TRBD1 (6 bases). CDR3 length: 13 residues. With 3 bases removed from V and 4 bases from J, the gap between germline ends came to 9 bases. Germline assignment: CDR1 MNHEY and CDR2 SMNVEV (reference sequence). CDR3 in amino acids: CASSFRGPYGYTF. The CDR3 nucleotides read TGTGCCAGCAGTTTCAGGGGCCCCTATGGCTACACCTTC.

The chain uses TRBV11-2 and TRBJ1-5, with no clear D. The CDR3 runs to 15 residues. Trimming cost V 0 bases and J 4 bases, with 10 bases left between them. Per the germline V gene, CDR1 is SGHAT and CDR2 is FQNNGV. CDR3 residues: CASSLEYGINQPQHF. CDR3 coding DNA: TGTGCCAGCAGCTTAGAGTACGGGATTAATCAGCCCCAGCATTTT.

The chain links TRBV28 to TRBJ1-6; tentative D call: TRBD1 (6 bases). The germline V gene has CDR1 MDHEN and CDR2 SYDVKM. The CDR3 runs to 15 residues. Trimming cost V 10 bases and J 10 bases, with 23 bases left between them. The CDR3 DNA follows: TGTGCCACCAAGGCAGGTACAGGGACTAACTCACCCCTCCACTTT. Its protein is CATKAGTGTNSPLHF.

The chain couples TRBV7-3 to TRBJ2-1; D might be TRBD2 (5 bases). V shed 0 bases and J shed 8 bases, with 14 bases lying between them. The CDR3 is 15 residues long. The germline gives CDR1 SGHTA, CDR2 FQGTGA. CDR3 bases: TGTGCCAGCAGCTTAACGGCGGGCATTTTCGATGAGCAGTTCTTC. This encodes CASSLTAGIFDEQFF.

This sequence joins TRBV19 and TRBJ2-7, with TRBD2 identical over 14 bases. The CDR3 has 17 amino acids. Unmatched junction bases numbered 9, after V lost 3 bases and J lost 5 bases. CDR1 and CDR2 from the germline V gene are LNHDA and SQIVND (reference sequence). The chain's CDR3 is CASSISGTSGSSHEQYF. CDR3 nucleotide sequence: TGTGCCAGTAGTATCTCCGGGACTAGCGGGAGCTCACACGAGCAGTACTTC.

This chain uses TRBV28 with TRBJ2-2, with D perhaps matching TRBD1 (6 bases). From germline, CDR1 is MDHEN and CDR2 SYDVKM. This CDR3 region has 14 residues. V was clipped by 4 bases and J by 4 bases, with 10 bases between them. The CDR3 sequence is CASSSGTPTGELFF. In DNA, the CDR3 is TGTGCCAGCAGTTCCGGGACACCCACCGGGGAGCTGTTTTTT.

V and J are TRBV20-1 and TRBJ2-2; D is unclear. Trimming removed 3 bases at V and 6 bases at J, with 14 bases between. This CDR3 region has 14 residues. CDR1 is DFQATT, CDR2 SNEGSKA, per germline (reference sequence). DNA for the CDR3: TGCAGTGCTAGTTTGGGCTACCCCGCCGGGGAGCTGTTTTTT. It codes for CSASLGYPAGELFF.

The chain combines TRBV15 with TRBJ1-5, with 7 positions matching TRBD1. The CDR3 contains 14 residues. Germline V CDR1 and CDR2: LNHNV, YYDKDF (reference sequence). V shed 4 bases and J 4 bases; nucleotides not matched to a gene: 4. CDR3 sequence reads: CATSTRDRNQPQHF. The CDR3 DNA reads TGTGCCACCAGCACGCGGGACAGAAATCAGCCCCAGCATTTT.

The V gene is TRBV7-8, the J gene TRBJ2-1; 8 bases are a match to TRBD2. Germline values: CDR1 SGHVS, CDR2 FQNEAQ. This CDR3 spans 15 amino acids. Trimming took 3 bases from V and 4 from J; bases not matched to a gene: 5. CDR3 protein: CASSFSSGDYNEQFF. The CDR3 DNA reads as TGTGCCAGCAGCTTTAGTAGCGGGGATTACAATGAGCAGTTCTTC. The full variable domain, completed using reference TRBV7-8 and TRBJ2-1, is GAGVSQSPRYKVAKRGQDVALRCDPISGHVSLFWYQQALGQGPEFLTYFQNEAQLDKSGLPSDRFFAERPEGSVSTLKIQRTQQEDSAVYLCASSFSSGDYNEQFFGPGTRLTVL.

V is TRBV28 and J is TRBJ1-2; D may be TRBD1 (5 bases). The CDR3 spans 13 residues. Germline CDR1 is MDHEN and CDR2 is SYDVKM. With 6 bases removed from V and 2 bases from J, the gap between germline ends came to 10 bases. CDR3 sequence reads: CASSRGINYGYTF. The CDR3 DNA follows: TGTGCCAGCAGCCGGGGGATCAACTATGGCTACACCTTC.

The chain has TRBV9 and TRBJ1-5, with D tentatively TRBD1 (5 bases). V gave up 4 bases and J gave up 1 base, with 18 bases separating them. The germline V gene encodes CDR1 SGDLS and CDR2 YYNGEE. The CDR3 runs 17 residues. The CDR3 loop is CASSPGAGPISNQPQHF. Here the CDR3 DNA reads TGTGCCAGCAGCCCCGGCGCAGGGCCCATCAGCAATCAGCCCCAGCATTTT.

This clone appeared a few times. The CDR3: CASSLDRAPNNSPLHF. CDR3 bases: TGTGCCAGCAGCTTAGACAGGGCCCCGAATAATTCACCCCTCCACTTT. V and J are TRBV7-2 and TRBJ1-6; D may be TRBD1 (6 bases). This CDR3 region has 16 residues. V was trimmed by 1 base and J by 5 bases, leaving 12 bases between them. Germline assignment: CDR1 SGHTA and CDR2 FQGNSA.

This chain links TRBV5-1 with TRBJ2-1; TRBD2 matches at 8 bases. V lost 0 bases to trimming and J lost 10 bases; unmatched junction nucleotides: 9. The CDR3 extends over 15 amino acids. CDR1 and CDR2 (germline): SGHRS, YFSETQ. CDR3 protein: CASSLATGGAWEQFF. In DNA form, the CDR3 reads TGCGCCAGCAGCTTGGCCACGGGAGGGGCATGGGAGCAGTTCTTC.